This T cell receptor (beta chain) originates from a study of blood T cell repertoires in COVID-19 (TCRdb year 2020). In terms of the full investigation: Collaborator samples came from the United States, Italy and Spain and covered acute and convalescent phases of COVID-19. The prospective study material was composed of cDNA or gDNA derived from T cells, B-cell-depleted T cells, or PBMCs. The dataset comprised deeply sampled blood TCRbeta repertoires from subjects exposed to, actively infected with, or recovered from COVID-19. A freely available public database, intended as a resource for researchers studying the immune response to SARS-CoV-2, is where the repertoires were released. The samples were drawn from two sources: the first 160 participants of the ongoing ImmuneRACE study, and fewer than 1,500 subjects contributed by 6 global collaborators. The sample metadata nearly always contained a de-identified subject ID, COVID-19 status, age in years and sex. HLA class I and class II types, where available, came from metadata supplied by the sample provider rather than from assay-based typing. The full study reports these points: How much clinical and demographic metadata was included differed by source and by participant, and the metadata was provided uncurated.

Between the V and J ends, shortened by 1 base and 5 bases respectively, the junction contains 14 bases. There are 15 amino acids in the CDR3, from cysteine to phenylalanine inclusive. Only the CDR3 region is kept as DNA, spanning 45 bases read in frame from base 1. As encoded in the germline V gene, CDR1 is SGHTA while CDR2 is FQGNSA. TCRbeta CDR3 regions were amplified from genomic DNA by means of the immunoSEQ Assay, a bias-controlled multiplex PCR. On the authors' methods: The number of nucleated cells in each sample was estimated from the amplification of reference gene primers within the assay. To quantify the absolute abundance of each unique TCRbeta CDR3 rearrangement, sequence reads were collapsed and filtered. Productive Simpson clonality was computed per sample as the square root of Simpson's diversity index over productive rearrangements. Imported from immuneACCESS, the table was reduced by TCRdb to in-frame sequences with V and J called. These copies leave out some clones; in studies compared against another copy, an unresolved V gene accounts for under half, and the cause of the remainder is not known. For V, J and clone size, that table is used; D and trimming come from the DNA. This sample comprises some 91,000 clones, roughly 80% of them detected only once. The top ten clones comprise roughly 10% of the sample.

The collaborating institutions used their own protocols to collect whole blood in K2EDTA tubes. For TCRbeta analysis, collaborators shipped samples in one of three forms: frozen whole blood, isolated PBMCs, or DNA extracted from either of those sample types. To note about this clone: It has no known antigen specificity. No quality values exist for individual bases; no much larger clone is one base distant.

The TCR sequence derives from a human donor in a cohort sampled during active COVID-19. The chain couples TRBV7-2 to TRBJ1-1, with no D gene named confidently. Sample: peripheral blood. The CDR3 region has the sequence CASSLVGGTTTEAFF. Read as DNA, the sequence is TGTGCCAGCAGCTTAGTCGGAGGAACAACTACTGAAGCTTTCTTT.